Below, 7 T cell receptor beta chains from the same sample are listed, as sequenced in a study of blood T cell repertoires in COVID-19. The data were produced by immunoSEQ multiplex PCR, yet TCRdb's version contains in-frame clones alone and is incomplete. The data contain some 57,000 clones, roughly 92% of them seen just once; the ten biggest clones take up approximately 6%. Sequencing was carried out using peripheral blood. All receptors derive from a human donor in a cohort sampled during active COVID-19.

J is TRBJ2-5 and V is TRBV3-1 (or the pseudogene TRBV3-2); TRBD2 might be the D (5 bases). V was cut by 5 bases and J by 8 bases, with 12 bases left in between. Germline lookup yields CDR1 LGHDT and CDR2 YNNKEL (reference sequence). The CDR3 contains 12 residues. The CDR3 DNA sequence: TGTGCCAGCAGCGGTGCCGGGGAAACCCAGTACTTC. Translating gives CASSGAGETQYF.

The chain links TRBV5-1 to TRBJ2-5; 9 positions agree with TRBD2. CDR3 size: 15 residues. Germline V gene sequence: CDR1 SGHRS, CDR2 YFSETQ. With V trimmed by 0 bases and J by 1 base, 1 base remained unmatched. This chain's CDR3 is CASSLDSGGQETQYF. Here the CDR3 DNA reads TGCGCCAGCAGCTTGGATAGCGGGGGCCAAGAGACCCAGTACTTC.

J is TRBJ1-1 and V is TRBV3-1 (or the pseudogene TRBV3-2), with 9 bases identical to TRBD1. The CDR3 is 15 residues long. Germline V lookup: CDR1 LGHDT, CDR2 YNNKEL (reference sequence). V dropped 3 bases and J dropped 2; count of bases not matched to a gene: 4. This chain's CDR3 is CASSHGDRDNTEAFF. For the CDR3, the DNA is TGTGCCAGCAGCCACGGGGACAGGGATAACACTGAAGCTTTCTTT.

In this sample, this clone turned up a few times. This CDR3 reads CASSLSTDQPQHF. The CDR3 DNA is TGTGCCAGCAGCTTGTCTACCGATCAGCCCCAGCATTTT. The V call is TRBV7-6, the J call TRBJ1-5; D ambiguous. The CDR3 covers 13 residues. The V end lost 3 bases, the J end lost 5 bases, and 8 bases lay between the germline ends. CDR1 is SGHVS, CDR2 FNYEAQ, per germline.

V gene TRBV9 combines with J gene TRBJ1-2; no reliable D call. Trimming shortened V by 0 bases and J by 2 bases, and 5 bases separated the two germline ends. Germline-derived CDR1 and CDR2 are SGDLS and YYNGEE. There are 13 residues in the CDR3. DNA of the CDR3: TGTGCCAGCAGCGTAGTACAGAACTATGGCTACACCTTC. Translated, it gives CASSVVQNYGYTF.

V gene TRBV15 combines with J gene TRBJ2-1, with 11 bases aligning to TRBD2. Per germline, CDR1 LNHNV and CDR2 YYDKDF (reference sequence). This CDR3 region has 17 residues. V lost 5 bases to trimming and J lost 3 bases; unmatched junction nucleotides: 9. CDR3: CATSDSLTSGGYNEQFF. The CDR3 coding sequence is TGTGCCACCAGCGATAGCCTTACTAGCGGGGGCTACAATGAGCAGTTCTTC.

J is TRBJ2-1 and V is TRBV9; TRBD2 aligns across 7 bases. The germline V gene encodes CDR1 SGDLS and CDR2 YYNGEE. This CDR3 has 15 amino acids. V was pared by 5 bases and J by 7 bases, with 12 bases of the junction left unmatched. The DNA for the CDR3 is TGTGCCAGCAGTGGCGGGACTACCTGGGGGAATGAGCAGTTCTTC. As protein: CASSGGTTWGNEQFF.